Shown below are 13 T cell receptor beta chains from a single sample sequenced in a study of molecular identifiers for immune sequencing clone quantification (dated by TCRdb to 2017 to 2018). Library construction relied on PCR. Data came from an Illumina HiSeq 4000. TCRdb reran the public reads through fastp at Q25 and MiXCR, keeping productive beta chains. Each CDR3 protein gets just one entry, which takes the most common genes and DNA from the rows behind it. The sample table holds about 500,000 distinct CDR3 sequences, of which 20% to 25% were seen once. The ten largest account for about 0.8% of the sample. The material sequenced was naive CD8+ T cells from blood, with Jurkat cell RNA spiked in. This specimen's cell subset or site label, interpreted: FACS-sorted CD8+CD4-CCR7+CD45RA+ naive T cells. Receptors were obtained from a human donor in good health. Some libraries in this study had Jurkat cell RNA spiked in.

This clonotype was observed a handful of times. The J gene is TRBJ2-1, the V gene TRBV4-2; D possibly corresponds to TRBD1 (5 bases). Trimming left V 3 bases short and J 8 bases short, with 14 bases between. This CDR3 is built from 14 residues. The germline gives CDR1 LGHNA, CDR2 YNFKEQ. CDR3: CASSHGGQGYEQFF. In DNA, the CDR3 is TGTGCCAGCAGCCACGGTGGGCAGGGCTATGAGCAGTTCTTC.

At least ten counts were recorded for this clonotype. J is TRBJ2-3 and V is TRBV6-2 or TRBV6-3; D unclear. Between the trimmed V and J ends, which lost 4 bases and 2 bases, there was a span of 13 bases. CDR1 is MNHEY and CDR2 is SVGEGT in the germline V gene. The CDR3 loop spans 15 amino acids. The CDR3: CASSSPARLTDTQYF. The CDR3 region has the DNA TGTGCCAGCAGTTCGCCGGCCCGCCTCACAGATACGCAGTATTTT.

The sample holds many counts of this clonotype. CDR3 loop: CSARDRAGEDTEAFF. CDR3 nucleotide sequence: TGCAGTGCTAGAGATCGCGCAGGGGAGGACACTGAAGCTTTCTTT. The rearrangement uses TRBV20-1 and TRBJ1-1; perhaps TRBD1 as D (6 bases). The CDR3 is 15 residues long. With 0 bases removed from V and 3 bases from J, the gap between germline ends came to 14 bases. Germline V gene data show CDR1 as DFQATT and CDR2 as SNEGSKA (reference sequence).

Of note for this clonotype: Relative to the germline gene, one junction end is altered; a read error may explain this. The chain joins TRBV12-5 to TRBJ2-1; D remains unclear. Per the germline V gene, CDR1 is LGHNT and CDR2 is FRNRAP. The length of the CDR3 is 16 residues. The CDR3 loop is CASGLVIRLSYDEQFF. The CDR3 region has the DNA TGTGCTAGTGGTTTGGTAATAAGACTCTCCTACGATGAGCAGTTCTTC.

This clonotype was recorded many times. The chain has TRBV30 and TRBJ2-1, with unresolved D. The CDR3 sequence is 14 residues long. Germline assignment: CDR1 GTSNPN and CDR2 SVGIG (reference sequence). Trimming took 1 base from V and 0 from J, leaving 7 bases between them. In DNA, the CDR3 is TGTGCCTGGAGTGAGTTTGTCTCCTACAATGAGCAGTTCTTC. Protein sequence: CAWSEFVSYNEQFF.

The V call is TRBV4-1, the J call TRBJ2-1, with D tentatively TRBD1 or TRBD2 (6 bases each). CDR3 length: 16 residues. Trimming took 2 bases from V and 4 from J, leaving 15 bases between them. Germline CDR1 is MGHRA and CDR2 is YSYEKL. CDR3 bases: TGCGCCAGCAGCCAAACAATGGGGGGCGCATACAATGAGCAGTTCTTC. The encoded protein is CASSQTMGGAYNEQFF.

Notes on this clonotype: This sequence may be a read error, since a much larger clone differs from it by one base. This rearrangement joins TRBV9 to TRBJ2-3; 11 bases are a match to TRBD2. This CDR3 comprises 16 residues. Germline V gives CDR1 SGDLS, CDR2 YYNGEE. CDR3 bases: TGTGCCAACAGCGTAGTAGGGACTAGCGGTACCCCGGCGCAGTATTTT. Its protein product is CANSVVGTSGTPAQYF.

A few counts support this clonotype. This chain links TRBV20-1 with TRBJ2-1; D might be TRBD1 or TRBD2, each matching 5 bases. CDR1 and CDR2 (germline): DFQATT, SNEGSKA (reference sequence). This CDR3 spans 15 amino acids. V was shortened by 3 bases and J by 1 base, with 13 bases between the two germline ends. In DNA, the CDR3 is TGCAGTGCTAGTGATACGAGGGGTTCCTACAATGAGCAGTTCTTC. Encoded protein: CSASDTRGSYNEQFF.

This clonotype occurred many times. V is TRBV2 and J is TRBJ2-4, with D possibly TRBD1 on 5 matching bases. V was clipped by 3 bases and J by 8 bases, with 14 bases between them. This CDR3 comprises 14 residues. CDR1 is SNHLY and CDR2 is FYNNEI in the germline V gene. Written as DNA, the CDR3 is TGTGCCAGCAGTGAGGGGCCAGGTTCCGACATTCAGTACTTC. Its translation is CASSEGPGSDIQYF.

The CDR3 region is CASASSGVTIGPGFVNTGELFF. For the CDR3, the DNA is TGTGCCAGCGCCTCCTCAGGGGTCACAATCGGCCCAGGCTTCGTTAACACCGGGGAGCTGTTTTTT. The genes are TRBV12-3 or TRBV12-4 and TRBJ2-2, with D maybe TRBD1 (6 bases). Trimming removed 8 bases at V and 2 bases at J, with 36 bases between. This CDR3 has 22 amino acids.

Worth noting for this clonotype: One end of the junction does not line up with germline, which may come from a read error. The CDR3 sequence: CAGSIINDRENTEAFF. In nucleotides, the CDR3 is TGTGCCGGCAGCATAATAAATGACAGGGAGAACACTGAAGCTTTCTTT. The chain couples TRBV5-6 to TRBJ1-1; 7 bases are a match to TRBD1. The length of the CDR3 is 16 residues. Per germline, CDR1 SGHDT and CDR2 YYEEEE.

There are many counts of this clonotype. The genes are TRBV20-1 and TRBJ2-7; TRBD2 agrees at 15 bases. CDR3 length: 17 residues. Germline V gene sequence: CDR1 DFQATT, CDR2 SNEGSKA (reference sequence). V trimming: 2 bases; J trimming: 5 bases; junction bases outside the gene matches: 10. The CDR3 is CSARQGLAGGDVHEQYF. The CDR3 DNA reads as TGCAGTGCTAGACAGGGACTAGCGGGAGGTGATGTACACGAGCAGTACTTC.

A word on this clonotype: A much larger clone differs from this one at a single base, so this may be a read error. The chain uses TRBV29-1 and TRBJ2-2; D is perhaps TRBD1 (7 bases). The CDR3 is 12 amino acids. Germline assignment: CDR1 SQVTM and CDR2 ANQGSEA. Trimming removed 7 bases at V and 16 bases at J, with 22 bases between. The CDR3 DNA reads TGCAGCGGTCCGGAGGGGGCAGGGGATGCGTTTTTT. Translated: CSGPEGAGDAFF.